This record concerns one T cell receptor beta chain sequence. Antigen specificity is unknown. Cells sorted by CD45RO/CCR7/CD25/CD127/CD95/CD27 comprised CD4+ naive, central memory, regulatory and stem cell-like memory cells. The data derive from a study of beta chain features in type 1 diabetes. Study results and caveats: PCR, the amplification step, might favor shorter templates, equally in patients and controls. The study found moderately but significantly shorter TCRB CDR3s in all four CD4+ subsets of Type 1 diabetes patients.

Sequenced material consisted of expressed TCRB transcripts (all of the isolated RNA was reverse transcribed). Clones were read by immunoSEQ multiplex PCR, and TCRdb kept only the in-frame ones, dropping some. The table lists a few hundred thousand clones, around an eighth of them singletons. The receptor comes from a woman between 18 and 30 years old with type 1 diabetes. The sample consisted of naive CD4+ T cells from blood.

The CDR3 bases are TGTGCCACCAGCCCGCAGGGGGACAACACTGAAGCTTTCTTT. Translated: CATSPQGDNTEAFF. The chain joins TRBV15 to TRBJ1-1; 7 positions match TRBD1. CDR3 length equals 14 residues. Germline V CDR1 and CDR2: LNHNV, YYDKDF (reference sequence). V lost 5 bases and J lost 2; bases outside the gene matches: 5.